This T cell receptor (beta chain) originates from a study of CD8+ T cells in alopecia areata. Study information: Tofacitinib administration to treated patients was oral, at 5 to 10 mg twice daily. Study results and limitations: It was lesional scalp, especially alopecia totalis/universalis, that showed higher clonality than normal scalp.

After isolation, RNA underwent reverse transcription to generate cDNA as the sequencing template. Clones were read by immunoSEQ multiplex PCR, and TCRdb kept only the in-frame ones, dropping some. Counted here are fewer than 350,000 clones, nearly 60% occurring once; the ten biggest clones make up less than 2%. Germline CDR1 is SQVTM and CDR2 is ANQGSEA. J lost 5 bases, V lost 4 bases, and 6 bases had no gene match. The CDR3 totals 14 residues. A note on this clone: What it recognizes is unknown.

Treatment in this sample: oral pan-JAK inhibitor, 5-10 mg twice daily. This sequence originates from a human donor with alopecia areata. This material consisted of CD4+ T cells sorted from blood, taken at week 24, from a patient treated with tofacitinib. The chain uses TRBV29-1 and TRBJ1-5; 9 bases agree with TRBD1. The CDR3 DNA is TGCAGCGTTGGGGTGACAGGGGGGGATCAGCCCCAGCATTTT. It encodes CSVGVTGGDQPQHF.